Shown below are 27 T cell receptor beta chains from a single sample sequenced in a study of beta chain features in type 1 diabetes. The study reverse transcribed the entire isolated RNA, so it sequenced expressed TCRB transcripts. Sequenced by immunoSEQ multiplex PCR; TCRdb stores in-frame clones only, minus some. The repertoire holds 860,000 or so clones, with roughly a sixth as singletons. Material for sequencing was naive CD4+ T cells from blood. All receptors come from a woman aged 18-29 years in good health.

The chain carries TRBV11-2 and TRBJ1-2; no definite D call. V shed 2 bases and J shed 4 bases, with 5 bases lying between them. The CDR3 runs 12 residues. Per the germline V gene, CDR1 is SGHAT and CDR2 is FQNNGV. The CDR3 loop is CASSLRSYGYTF. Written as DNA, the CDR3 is TGTGCCAGCAGCTTACGATCCTATGGCTACACCTTC.

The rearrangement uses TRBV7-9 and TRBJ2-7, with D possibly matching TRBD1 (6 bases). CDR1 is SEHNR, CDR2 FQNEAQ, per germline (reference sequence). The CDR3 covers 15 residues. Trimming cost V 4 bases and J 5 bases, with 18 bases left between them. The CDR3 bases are TGTGCCAGCAGCTCCCGGGACACCAAAGGACACGAGCAGTACTTC. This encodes CASSSRDTKGHEQYF.

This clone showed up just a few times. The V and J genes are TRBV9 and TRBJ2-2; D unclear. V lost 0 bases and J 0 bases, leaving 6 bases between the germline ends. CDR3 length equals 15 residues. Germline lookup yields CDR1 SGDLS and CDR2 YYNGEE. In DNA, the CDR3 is TGTGCCAGCAGCGTAGATCCAGCGAACACCGGGGAGCTGTTTTTT. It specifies CASSVDPANTGELFF.

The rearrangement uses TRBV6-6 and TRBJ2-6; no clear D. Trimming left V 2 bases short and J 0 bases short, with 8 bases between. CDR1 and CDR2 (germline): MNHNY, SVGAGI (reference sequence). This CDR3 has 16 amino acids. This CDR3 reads CASSYRSYSGANVLTF. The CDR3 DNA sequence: TGTGCCAGCAGTTACCGGTCCTACTCTGGGGCCAACGTCCTGACTTTC.

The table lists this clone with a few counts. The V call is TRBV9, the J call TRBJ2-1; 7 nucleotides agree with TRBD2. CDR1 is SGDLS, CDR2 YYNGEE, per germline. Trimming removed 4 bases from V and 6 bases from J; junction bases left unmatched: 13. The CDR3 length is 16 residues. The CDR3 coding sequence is TGTGCCAGCAGCCCCCGGGGGGTAGCCGGTTCCAATGAGCAGTTCTTC. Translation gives CASSPRGVAGSNEQFF.

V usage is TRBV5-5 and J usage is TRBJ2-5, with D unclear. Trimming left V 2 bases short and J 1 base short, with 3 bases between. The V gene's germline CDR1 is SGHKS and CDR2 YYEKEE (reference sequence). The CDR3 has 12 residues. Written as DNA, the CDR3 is TGTGCCAGCAGCTTCCCCCAAGAGACCCAGTACTTC. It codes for CASSFPQETQYF.

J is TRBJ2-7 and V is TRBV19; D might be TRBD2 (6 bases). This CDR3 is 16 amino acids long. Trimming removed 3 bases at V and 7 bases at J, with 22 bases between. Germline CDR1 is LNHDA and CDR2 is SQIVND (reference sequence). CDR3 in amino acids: CASSMVQRGARGEQYF. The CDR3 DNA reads TGTGCCAGTAGTATGGTCCAGCGCGGGGCTAGGGGAGAGCAGTACTTC.

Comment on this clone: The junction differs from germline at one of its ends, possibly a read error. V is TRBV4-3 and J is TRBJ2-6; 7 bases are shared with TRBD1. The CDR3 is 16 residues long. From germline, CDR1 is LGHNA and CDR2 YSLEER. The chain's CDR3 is CASSRQGHSGANALTF. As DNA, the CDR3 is TGCGCCAGCAGCCGACAGGGCCACTCTGGGGCCAACGCCCTGACTTTC.

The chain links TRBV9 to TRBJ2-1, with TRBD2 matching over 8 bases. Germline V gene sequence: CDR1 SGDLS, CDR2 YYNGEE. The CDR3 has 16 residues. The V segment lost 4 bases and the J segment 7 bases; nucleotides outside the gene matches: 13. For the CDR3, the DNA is TGTGCCAGCAGCTCTCCGTTGCAGCGGGAGATGAATGAGCAGTTCTTC. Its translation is CASSSPLQREMNEQFF. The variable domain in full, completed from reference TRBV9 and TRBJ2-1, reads DSGVTQTPKHLITATGQRVTLRCSPRSGDLSVYWYQQSLDQGLQFLIQYYNGEERAKGNILERFSAQQFPDLHSELNLSSLELGDSALYFCASSSPLQREMNEQFFGPGTRLTVL.

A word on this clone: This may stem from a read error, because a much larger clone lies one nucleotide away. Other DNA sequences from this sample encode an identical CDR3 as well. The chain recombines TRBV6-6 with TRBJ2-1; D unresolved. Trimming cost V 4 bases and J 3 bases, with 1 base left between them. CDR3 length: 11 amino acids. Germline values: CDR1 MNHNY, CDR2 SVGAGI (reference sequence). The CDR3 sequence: CASSFYNEQFF. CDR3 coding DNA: TGTGCCAGCAGTTTCTACAATGAGCAGTTCTTC.

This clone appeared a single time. The CDR3 spells CASSPIGGRGAEQYF. The CDR3 DNA is TGTGCCAGCTCACCAATCGGCGGGAGGGGGGCCGAGCAGTACTTC. The chain couples TRBV18 to TRBJ2-7, with 9 bases fitting TRBD2. Germline CDR1 reads KGHSH; CDR2 reads LQKENI. Trimming took 2 bases from V and 6 from J; bases not matched to a gene: 8. The CDR3 totals 15 residues.

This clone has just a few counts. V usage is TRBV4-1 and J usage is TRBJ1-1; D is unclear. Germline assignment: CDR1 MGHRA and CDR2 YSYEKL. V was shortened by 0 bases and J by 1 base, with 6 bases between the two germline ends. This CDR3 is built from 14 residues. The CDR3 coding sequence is TGCGCCAGCAGCCAAGACGGCGGGAACACTGAAGCTTTCTTT. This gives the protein CASSQDGGNTEAFF.

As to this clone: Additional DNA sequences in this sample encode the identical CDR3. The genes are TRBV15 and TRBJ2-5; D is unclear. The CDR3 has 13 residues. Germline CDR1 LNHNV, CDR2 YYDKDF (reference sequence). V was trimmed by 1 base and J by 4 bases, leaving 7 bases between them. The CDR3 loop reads CATSRGPGETQYF. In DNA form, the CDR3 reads TGTGCCACCAGCAGAGGGCCAGGAGAGACCCAGTACTTC.

The CDR3 here is CASSSPGMDRILGYTF. CDR3 nucleotide sequence: TGTGCCAGCAGCTCTCCTGGAATGGACAGAATTCTTGGCTACACCTTC. The gene calls are TRBV7-2 and TRBJ1-2; tentative D call: TRBD1 (6 bases). V lost 4 bases to trimming and J lost 7 bases, with 22 bases between them. Germline assignment: CDR1 SGHTA and CDR2 FQGNSA. This CDR3 has 16 amino acids.

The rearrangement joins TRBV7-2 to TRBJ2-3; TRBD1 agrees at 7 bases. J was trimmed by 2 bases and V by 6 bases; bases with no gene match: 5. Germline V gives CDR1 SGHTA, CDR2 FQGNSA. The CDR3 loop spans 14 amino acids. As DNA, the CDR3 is TGTGCCAGCAGAAGACAGGGATACACAGATACGCAGTATTTT. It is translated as CASRRQGYTDTQYF.

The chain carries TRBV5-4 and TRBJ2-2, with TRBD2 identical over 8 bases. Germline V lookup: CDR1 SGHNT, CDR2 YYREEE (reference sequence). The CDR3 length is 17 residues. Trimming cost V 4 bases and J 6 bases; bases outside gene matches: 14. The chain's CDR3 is CASSPGGSSGSPGELFF. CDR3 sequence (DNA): TGTGCCAGCAGCCCCGGTGGGTCTAGCGGGTCTCCCGGGGAGCTGTTTTTT.

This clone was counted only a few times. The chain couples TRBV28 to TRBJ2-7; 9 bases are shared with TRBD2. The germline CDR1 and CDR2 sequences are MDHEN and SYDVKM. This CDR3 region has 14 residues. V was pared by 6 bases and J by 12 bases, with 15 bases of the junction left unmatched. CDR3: CASRSERREGPGYF. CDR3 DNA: TGTGCCAGCAGGTCGGAGCGGCGGGAGGGCCCGGGGTACTTC.

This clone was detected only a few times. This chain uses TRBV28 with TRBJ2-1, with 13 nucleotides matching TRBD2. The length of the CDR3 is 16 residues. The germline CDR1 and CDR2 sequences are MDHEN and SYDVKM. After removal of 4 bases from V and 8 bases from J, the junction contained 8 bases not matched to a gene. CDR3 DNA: TGTGCCAGCAGTTCCCGGACTAGCGGGAGAGGTGATGAGCAGTTCTTC. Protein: CASSSRTSGRGDEQFF.

CDR3 residues: CASRSERGNQPQHF. The CDR3 bases are TGTGCCAGTCGGTCGGAAAGGGGCAATCAGCCCCAGCATTTT. This chain joins TRBV19 and TRBJ1-5; D is uncertain. Per the germline V gene, CDR1 is LNHDA and CDR2 is SQIVND (reference sequence). Trimming pared 8 bases from V and 2 bases from J, leaving 13 bases between. The CDR3 spans 14 residues.

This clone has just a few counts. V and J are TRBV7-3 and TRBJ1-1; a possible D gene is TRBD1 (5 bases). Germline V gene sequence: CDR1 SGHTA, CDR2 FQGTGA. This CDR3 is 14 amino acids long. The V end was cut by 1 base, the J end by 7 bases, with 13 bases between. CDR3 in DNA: TGTGCCAGCAGCTTAAATGGGGGATTGGGTGAAGCTTTCTTT. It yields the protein CASSLNGGLGEAFF.

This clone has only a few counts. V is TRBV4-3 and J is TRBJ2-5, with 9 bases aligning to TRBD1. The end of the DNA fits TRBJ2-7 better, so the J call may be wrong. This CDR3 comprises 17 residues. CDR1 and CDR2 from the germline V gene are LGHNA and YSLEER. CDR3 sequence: CASSQDLGGTGIYEQYF. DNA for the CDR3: TGCGCCAGCAGCCAAGATTTGGGAGGGACAGGGATCTACGAGCAGTACTTC.

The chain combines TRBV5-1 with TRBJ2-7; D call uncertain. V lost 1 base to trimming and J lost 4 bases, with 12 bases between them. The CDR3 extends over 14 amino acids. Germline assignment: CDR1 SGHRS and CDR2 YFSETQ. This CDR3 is CASSLYWEGYEQYF. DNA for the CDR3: TGCGCCAGCAGCTTGTATTGGGAAGGGTACGAGCAGTACTTC. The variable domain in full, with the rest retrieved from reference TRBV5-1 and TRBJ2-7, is KAGVTQTPRYLIKTRGQQVTLSCSPISGHRSVSWYQQTPGQGLQFLFEYFSETQRNKGNFPGRFSGRQFSNSRSEMNVSTLELGDSALYLCASSLYWEGYEQYFGPGTRLTVT.

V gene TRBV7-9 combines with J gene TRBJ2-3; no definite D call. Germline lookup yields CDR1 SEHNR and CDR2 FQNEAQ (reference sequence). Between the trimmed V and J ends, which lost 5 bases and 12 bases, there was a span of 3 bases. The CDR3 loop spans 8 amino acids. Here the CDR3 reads CASSAQYF. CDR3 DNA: TGTGCCAGCAGCGCCCAGTATTTT.

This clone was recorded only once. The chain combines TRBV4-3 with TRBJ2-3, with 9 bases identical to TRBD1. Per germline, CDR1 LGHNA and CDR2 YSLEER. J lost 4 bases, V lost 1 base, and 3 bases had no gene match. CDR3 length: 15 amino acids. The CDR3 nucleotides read TGCGCCAGCAGCCAAGGTTACAGGGGGCCAGATACGCAGTATTTT. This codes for CASSQGYRGPDTQYF.

The CDR3 region has the DNA TGTGCCAGCAGTTTCGCAGGGCTAGGAAGAAGCACAGATACGCAGTATTTT. Translation: CASSFAGLGRSTDTQYF. The V gene is TRBV28, the J gene TRBJ2-3; D perhaps matches TRBD1 (5 bases). Germline CDR1 is MDHEN and CDR2 is SYDVKM. CDR3 length: 17 amino acids. V lost 3 bases, J lost 0 bases, and 16 bases lay in between.

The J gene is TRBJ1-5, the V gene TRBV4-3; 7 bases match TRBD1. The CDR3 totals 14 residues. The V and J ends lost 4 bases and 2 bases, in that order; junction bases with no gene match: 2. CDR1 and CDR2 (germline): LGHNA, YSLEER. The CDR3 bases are TGCGCCAGCAGCCCAACAGGGGGCAATCAGCCCCAGCATTTT. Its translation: CASSPTGGNQPQHF.

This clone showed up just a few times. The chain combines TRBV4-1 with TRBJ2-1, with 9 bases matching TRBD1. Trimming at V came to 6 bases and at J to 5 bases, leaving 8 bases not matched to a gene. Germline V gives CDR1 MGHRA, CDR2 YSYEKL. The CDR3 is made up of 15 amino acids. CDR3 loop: CASRPNRDRDNEQFF. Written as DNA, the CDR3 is TGCGCCAGCAGACCTAACCGGGACAGGGACAATGAGCAGTTCTTC.